What follows are 26 T cell receptor beta chains derived from one specimen sequenced in a study of shared clonotypes between healthy human individuals. The assay was immunoSEQ multiplex PCR, and TCRdb's table has in-frame clones only and misses some. Of 2.3 million or so clones in the sample, approximately 93% were seen once. Sequenced input: naive CD4+ T cells from PBMCs. Described subset: CD45RA+ positively selected. Receptors originate from a young man in good health. Some clones in this sample may be carry-over from other donors' samples.

This clone was seen just once. The chain carries TRBV25-1 and TRBJ2-7; D is ambiguous. V lost 4 bases to trimming and J lost 1 base, with 17 bases between them. CDR1 is MGHDK and CDR2 is SYGVNS in the germline V gene. CDR3 length equals 16 residues. CDR3 nucleotides: TGTGCCAGCAGTGGCAAGAAACCCGCCCGGTCCTACGAGCAGTACTTC. Amino acids: CASSGKKPARSYEQYF.

This clone was detected once. This same CDR3 is encoded by further DNA sequences in the sample. The chain couples TRBV9 to TRBJ1-1, with 8 positions matching TRBD1. V trimming: 0 bases; J trimming: 5 bases; junction bases outside the gene matches: 3. CDR1 is SGDLS and CDR2 is YYNGEE in the germline V gene. The CDR3 is 14 amino acids. CDR3 in amino acids: CASSVAGGYTEAFF. DNA for the CDR3: TGTGCCAGCAGCGTAGCAGGGGGCTATACTGAAGCTTTCTTT.

Concerning this clone itself: The identical CDR3 is also encoded by other nucleotide sequences in the sample. CDR3 amino acids: CASSLGTSGYQETQYF. CDR3 sequence (DNA): TGCGCCAGCAGCCTAGGGACAAGCGGCTATCAAGAGACCCAGTACTTC. This chain links TRBV5-1 with TRBJ2-5; D may be TRBD1 (6 bases). The germline V gene encodes CDR1 SGHRS and CDR2 YFSETQ. The germline V and J ends were trimmed by 4 bases and 2 bases, with 18 bases remaining between them. CDR3 size: 16 residues.

This chain joins TRBV5-6 and TRBJ1-1, with D perhaps matching TRBD1 (5 bases). The CDR3 has 13 amino acids. In germline, CDR1 is SGHDT, CDR2 YYEEEE. Between the trimmed V and J ends, which lost 0 bases and 6 bases, there was a span of 9 bases. CDR3 in DNA: TGTGCCAGCAGCTTGGGCGGAGGGGCTGAAGCTTTCTTT. Protein product: CASSLGGGAEAFF.

This rearrangement joins TRBV29-1 to TRBJ2-5; 9 bases are a match to TRBD1. Germline V CDR1 and CDR2: SQVTM, ANQGSEA. The CDR3 is 14 amino acids. The J segment lost 4 bases and the V segment lost 1 base, leaving 4 bases of the junction unmatched. This chain's CDR3 is CSVEGDRAGETQYF. CDR3 in DNA: TGCAGCGTTGAAGGGGACAGGGCGGGAGAGACCCAGTACTTC.

As regards this clone: The sample holds other DNA sequences that translate to the same CDR3. This chain connects TRBV9 to TRBJ2-5; D is unclear. In germline, CDR1 is SGDLS, CDR2 YYNGEE. The CDR3 extends over 11 amino acids. The V end lost 3 bases, the J end lost 5 bases, and 5 bases lay between the germline ends. The CDR3 region has the DNA TGTGCCAGCAGCGCAGCTGAGACCCAGTACTTC. It translates to CASSAAETQYF.

This sequence joins TRBV7-6 and TRBJ2-5; unclear D gene. This CDR3 comprises 14 residues. The germline V and J ends were trimmed by 1 base and 1 base, with 7 bases remaining between them. Germline-derived CDR1 and CDR2 are SGHVS and FNYEAQ. CDR3 residues: CASSLGAVQETQYF. The CDR3 nucleotides read TGTGCCAGCAGCTTAGGCGCGGTCCAAGAGACCCAGTACTTC.

The chain employs TRBV28 and TRBJ2-5, with 7 nucleotides matching TRBD2. V dropped 5 bases and J dropped 6; count of bases not matched to a gene: 12. CDR3 length equals 15 residues. Germline CDR1 MDHEN, CDR2 SYDVKM. The CDR3 DNA follows: TGTGCCAGCAGTCCGATAGGGCGGGAGTTCAAGACCCAGTACTTC. Translation gives CASSPIGREFKTQYF. Variable domain in full (rest from reference TRBV28 and TRBJ2-5): DVKVTQSSRYLVKRTGEKVFLECVQDMDHENMFWYRQDPGLGLRLIYFSYDVKMKEKGDIPEGYSVSREKKERFSLILESASTNQTSMYLCASSPIGREFKTQYFGPGTRLLVL.

The rearrangement joins TRBV7-2 to TRBJ2-7; D possibly matches TRBD1 or TRBD2 (5 bases each). Germline CDR1 reads SGHTA; CDR2 reads FQGNSA. The CDR3 contains 14 residues. V dropped 5 bases and J dropped 2 bases, with 13 bases sitting between them. The CDR3 loop is CASSPLGETYEQYF. The CDR3 DNA is TGTGCCAGCAGCCCCCTAGGGGAGACCTACGAGCAGTACTTC.

The chain recombines TRBV7-2 with TRBJ1-2; D is possibly TRBD1 (5 bases). The CDR3 contains 12 residues. CDR1 and CDR2 (germline): SGHTA, FQGNSA. V was clipped by 5 bases and J by 5 bases, with 9 bases between them. CDR3 sequence: CASSRQTYGYTF. The CDR3 DNA reads as TGTGCCAGCAGCCGACAGACTTATGGCTACACCTTC.

The genes are TRBV5-4 and TRBJ1-2; 11 positions match TRBD1. This CDR3 is built from 13 residues. Germline-derived CDR1 and CDR2 are SGHNT and YYREEE (reference sequence). J gave up 8 bases and V 3 bases, and 3 bases lay outside the gene matches. The CDR3 DNA reads TGTGCCAGCAGCTCGGACAGGGGGCAAGGCTACACCTTC. It is translated as CASSSDRGQGYTF.

This clone appeared once. The chain recombines TRBV28 with TRBJ2-7; 7 bases are shared with TRBD2. Per the germline V gene, CDR1 is MDHEN and CDR2 is SYDVKM. The CDR3 runs 19 residues. J lost 2 bases, V lost 5 bases, and 21 bases had no gene match. The CDR3 sequence: CASSGEPGLKRSRAYEQYF. CDR3 bases: TGTGCCAGCAGTGGGGAACCGGGACTAAAGAGGTCGCGTGCCTACGAGCAGTACTTC.

The V and J genes are TRBV7-2 and TRBJ1-5; D remains ambiguous. Germline CDR1 SGHTA, CDR2 FQGNSA. Trimming took 3 bases from V and 0 from J, leaving 9 bases between them. The CDR3 is made up of 15 amino acids. Here the CDR3 reads CASSLSTYSNQPQHF. CDR3 in DNA: TGTGCCAGCAGCTTGTCCACCTATAGCAATCAGCCCCAGCATTTT.

The gene calls are TRBV29-1 and TRBJ2-3; 11 bases fit TRBD2. The germline gives CDR1 SQVTM, CDR2 ANQGSEA. The length of the CDR3 is 14 residues. After removal of 6 bases from V and 6 bases from J, the junction contained 8 bases not matched to a gene. CDR3 loop: CSVTSGASPDTQYF. Written as DNA, the CDR3 is TGCAGCGTGACTAGCGGGGCCTCTCCGGATACGCAGTATTTT.

The V and J genes are TRBV9 and TRBJ2-7, with TRBD2 as a possible D gene (6 bases). CDR3 length equals 16 residues. CDR1 SGDLS and CDR2 YYNGEE come from the germline V gene. V shed 3 bases and J shed 0 bases, with 16 bases lying between them. Written as DNA, the CDR3 is TGTGCCAGCAGCGCGTCCGGGGGTACCACCTCCTACGAGCAGTACTTC. It codes for CASSASGGTTSYEQYF.

This clone was picked up a small number of times. V and J are TRBV19 and TRBJ1-4, with D maybe TRBD1 (5 bases). CDR1 LNHDA and CDR2 SQIVND come from the germline V gene (reference sequence). The V and J ends lost 8 bases and 10 bases respectively, with 23 bases between them. This CDR3 contains 15 residues. In DNA form, the CDR3 reads TGTGCCAGTCATCTGGGAGGAGGGACCAAGGGAAAACTGTTTTTT. Translated, it gives CASHLGGGTKGKLFF.

Remarks on this clone: Additional DNA sequences in this sample encode the identical CDR3. The chain carries TRBV29-1 and TRBJ2-3, with D maybe TRBD2 (6 bases). CDR3 length equals 13 residues. V was cut by 6 bases and J by 3 bases, with 13 bases left in between. CDR1 SQVTM and CDR2 ANQGSEA come from the germline V gene. CDR3 residues: CSVRGALTDTQYF. For the CDR3, the DNA is TGCAGCGTACGCGGGGCTCTGACAGATACGCAGTATTTT.

The chain carries TRBV6-1 and TRBJ2-5, with TRBD2 as a possible D gene (6 bases). Between the trimmed V and J ends, which lost 4 bases and 2 bases, there was a span of 14 bases. The CDR3 is 15 residues long. CDR1 is MNHNS, CDR2 SASEGT, per germline. DNA of the CDR3: TGTGCCAGCAGTGTGCGGGGTTCGTTTCAAGAGACCCAGTACTTC. Its translation: CASSVRGSFQETQYF.

V and J are TRBV7-9 and TRBJ2-3, with 8 positions matching TRBD2. Germline-derived CDR1 and CDR2 are SEHNR and FQNEAQ (reference sequence). V trimming: 5 bases; J trimming: 8 bases; junction bases outside the gene matches: 12. CDR3 length equals 15 residues. The CDR3 DNA sequence: TGTGCCAGCAGCCTTCGACGAGCGGGAGAGGGTACGCAGTATTTT. Translated: CASSLRRAGEGTQYF.

The chain is built from TRBV7-3 and TRBJ1-1, with unresolved D. CDR3 length: 13 residues. V was shortened by 5 bases and J by 4 bases, with 11 bases between the two germline ends. Germline V gene data show CDR1 as SGHTA and CDR2 as FQGTGA. The CDR3 here is CASSPRTLTEAFF. In DNA form, the CDR3 reads TGTGCCAGCAGCCCTCGGACGCTCACTGAAGCTTTCTTT. Full variable domain (missing parts from reference TRBV7-3 and TRBJ1-1): GAGVSQTPSNKVTEKGKYVELRCDPISGHTALYWYRQSLGQGPEFLIYFQGTGAADDSGLPNDRFFAVRPEGSVSTLKIQRTERGDSAVYLCASSPRTLTEAFFGQGTRLTVV.

This chain uses TRBV7-2 with TRBJ2-1; TRBD2 might be the D (6 bases). Germline CDR1 SGHTA, CDR2 FQGNSA. V was cut by 5 bases and J by 4 bases, with 12 bases left in between. The CDR3 extends over 14 amino acids. CDR3 sequence (DNA): TGTGCCAGCAGCCCGGGACTCCTTTACAATGAGCAGTTCTTC. This sequence encodes CASSPGLLYNEQFF.

CDR3 bases: TGCGCCAGCAGCTTGTGGGCGGGTGGTGAGCAGTTCTTC. Translated, it gives CASSLWAGGEQFF. The chain has TRBV5-1 and TRBJ2-1, with a weak D call TRBD2 (5 bases). V shed 1 base and J shed 9 bases, with 11 bases lying between them. CDR1 and CDR2 from the germline V gene are SGHRS and YFSETQ. The CDR3 has 13 residues.

This chain links TRBV4-1 with TRBJ2-1, with 12 bases matching TRBD2. CDR3 size: 17 residues. Germline CDR1 is MGHRA and CDR2 is YSYEKL. V was pared by 2 bases and J by 4 bases, with 6 bases of the junction left unmatched. The CDR3 sequence: CASSQPRTSGKYNEQFF. The CDR3 region has the DNA TGCGCCAGCAGCCAACCCAGGACTAGCGGGAAATACAATGAGCAGTTCTTC.

This chain links TRBV5-1 with TRBJ2-2; weak D call: TRBD1 (5 bases). Looked up from germline, CDR1 is SGHRS and CDR2 is YFSETQ. The CDR3 spans 16 residues. V lost 0 bases to trimming and J lost 7 bases, with 16 bases between them. The CDR3 bases are TGCGCCAGCAGCTTGGTAGGGTCAGGGATAGACGGGGAGCTGTTTTTT. The encoded protein is CASSLVGSGIDGELFF.

As concerns this clone: Other DNA sequences within the sample encode an identical CDR3. The rearrangement links TRBV7-3 to TRBJ2-2, with D hard to call. The CDR3 consists of 15 residues. With 5 bases removed from V and 0 bases from J, the gap between germline ends came to 10 bases. The germline V gene encodes CDR1 SGHTA and CDR2 FQGTGA. CDR3 DNA sequence: TGTGCCAGCAGCGCATCCGGGCCGAACACCGGGGAGCTGTTTTTT. It encodes CASSASGPNTGELFF.

The chain has TRBV29-1 and TRBJ2-5; either TRBD1 or TRBD2 may fit D (5 bases each). CDR3 length: 13 amino acids. Germline assignment: CDR1 SQVTM and CDR2 ANQGSEA. The germline V and J ends were trimmed by 7 bases and 3 bases, with 15 bases remaining between them. DNA of the CDR3: TGCAGCGCCGGACCCGGGGCAGAAGAGACCCAGTACTTC. This gives the protein CSAGPGAEETQYF.